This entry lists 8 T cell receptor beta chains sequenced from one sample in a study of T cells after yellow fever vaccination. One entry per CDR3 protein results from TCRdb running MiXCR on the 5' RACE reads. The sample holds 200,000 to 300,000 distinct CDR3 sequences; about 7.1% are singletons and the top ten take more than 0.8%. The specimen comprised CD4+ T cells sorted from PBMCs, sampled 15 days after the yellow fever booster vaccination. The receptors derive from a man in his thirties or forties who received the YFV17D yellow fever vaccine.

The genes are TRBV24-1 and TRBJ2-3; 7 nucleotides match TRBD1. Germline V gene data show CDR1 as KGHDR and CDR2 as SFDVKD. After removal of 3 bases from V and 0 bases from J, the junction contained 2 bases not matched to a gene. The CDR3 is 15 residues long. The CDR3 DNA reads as TGTGCCACCAGTGATCCGGGACAGAGCACAGATACGCAGTATTTT. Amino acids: CATSDPGQSTDTQYF.

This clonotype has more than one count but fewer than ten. CDR3 amino acids: CAISEPRLGANEQFF. The CDR3 nucleotides read TGTGCCATCAGTGAGCCACGACTCGGGGCCAATGAGCAGTTCTTC. The V gene is TRBV10-3, the J gene TRBJ2-1; either TRBD1 or TRBD2 may supply D (5 bases each). V shed 2 bases and J shed 6 bases, with 14 bases lying between them. The germline V gene encodes CDR1 ENHRY and CDR2 SYGVKD. CDR3 size: 15 residues.

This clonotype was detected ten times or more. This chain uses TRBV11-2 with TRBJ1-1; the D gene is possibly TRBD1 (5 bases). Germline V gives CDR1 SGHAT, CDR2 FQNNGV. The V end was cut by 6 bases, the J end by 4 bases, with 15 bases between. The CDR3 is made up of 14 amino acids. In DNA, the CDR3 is TGTGCCAGCAGTTATACCACGGGGGGCACTGAAGCTTTCTTT. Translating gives CASSYTTGGTEAFF.

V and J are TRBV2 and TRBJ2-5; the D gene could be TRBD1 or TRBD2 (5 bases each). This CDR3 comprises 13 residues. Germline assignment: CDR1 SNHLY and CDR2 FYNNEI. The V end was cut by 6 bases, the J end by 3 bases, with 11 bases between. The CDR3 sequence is CASRPGREETQYF. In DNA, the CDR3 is TGTGCCAGCAGACCGGGGCGAGAAGAGACCCAGTACTTC.

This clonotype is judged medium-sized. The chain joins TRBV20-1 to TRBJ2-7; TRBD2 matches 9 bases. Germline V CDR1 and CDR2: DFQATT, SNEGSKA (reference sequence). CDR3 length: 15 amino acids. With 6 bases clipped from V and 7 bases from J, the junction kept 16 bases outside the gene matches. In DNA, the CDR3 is TGCAGTGCGGAGAGTAGCGGGAGCGGGTCTCGGGAGCAGTACTTC. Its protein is CSAESSGSGSREQYF.

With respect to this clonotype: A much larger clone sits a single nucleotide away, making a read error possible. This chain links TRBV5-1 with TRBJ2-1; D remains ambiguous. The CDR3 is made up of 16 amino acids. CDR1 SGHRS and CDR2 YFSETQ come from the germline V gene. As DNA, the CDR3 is TGCGCCAGCAGCTTGATTGAGATGAGCTCCTACAATCAGCAGTTCTTC. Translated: CASSLIEMSSYNQQFF.

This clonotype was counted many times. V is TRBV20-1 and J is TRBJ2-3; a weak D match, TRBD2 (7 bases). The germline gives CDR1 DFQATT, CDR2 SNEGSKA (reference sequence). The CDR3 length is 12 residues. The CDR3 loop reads CGGREWGDTQYF. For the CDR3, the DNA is TGCGGGGGGCGGGAGTGGGGAGATACGCAGTATTTT.

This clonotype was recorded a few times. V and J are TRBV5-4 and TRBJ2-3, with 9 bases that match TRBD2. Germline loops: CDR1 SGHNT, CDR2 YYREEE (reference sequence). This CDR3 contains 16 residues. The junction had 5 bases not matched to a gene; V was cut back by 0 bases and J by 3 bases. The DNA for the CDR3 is TGTGCCAGCAGCTTGGTGGTAGCGGGAGCTACAGATACGCAGTATTTT. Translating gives CASSLVVAGATDTQYF.